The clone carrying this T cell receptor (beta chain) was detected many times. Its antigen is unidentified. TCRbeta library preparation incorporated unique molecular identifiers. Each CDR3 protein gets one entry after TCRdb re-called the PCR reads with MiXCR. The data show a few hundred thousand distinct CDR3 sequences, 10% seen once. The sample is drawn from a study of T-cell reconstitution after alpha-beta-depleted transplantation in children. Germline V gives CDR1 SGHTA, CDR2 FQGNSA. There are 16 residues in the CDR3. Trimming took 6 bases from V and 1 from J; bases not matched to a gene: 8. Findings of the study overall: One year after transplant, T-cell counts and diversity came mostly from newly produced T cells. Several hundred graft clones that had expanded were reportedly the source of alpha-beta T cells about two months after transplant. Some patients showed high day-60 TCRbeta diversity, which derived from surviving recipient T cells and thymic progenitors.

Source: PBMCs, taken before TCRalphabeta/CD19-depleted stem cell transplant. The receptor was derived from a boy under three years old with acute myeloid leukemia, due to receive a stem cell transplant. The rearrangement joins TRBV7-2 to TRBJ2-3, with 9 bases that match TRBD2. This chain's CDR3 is CASRRSGSGGTDTQYF. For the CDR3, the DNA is TGTGCCAGCAGGCGTAGCGGGAGCGGGGGCACAGATACGCAGTATTTT.